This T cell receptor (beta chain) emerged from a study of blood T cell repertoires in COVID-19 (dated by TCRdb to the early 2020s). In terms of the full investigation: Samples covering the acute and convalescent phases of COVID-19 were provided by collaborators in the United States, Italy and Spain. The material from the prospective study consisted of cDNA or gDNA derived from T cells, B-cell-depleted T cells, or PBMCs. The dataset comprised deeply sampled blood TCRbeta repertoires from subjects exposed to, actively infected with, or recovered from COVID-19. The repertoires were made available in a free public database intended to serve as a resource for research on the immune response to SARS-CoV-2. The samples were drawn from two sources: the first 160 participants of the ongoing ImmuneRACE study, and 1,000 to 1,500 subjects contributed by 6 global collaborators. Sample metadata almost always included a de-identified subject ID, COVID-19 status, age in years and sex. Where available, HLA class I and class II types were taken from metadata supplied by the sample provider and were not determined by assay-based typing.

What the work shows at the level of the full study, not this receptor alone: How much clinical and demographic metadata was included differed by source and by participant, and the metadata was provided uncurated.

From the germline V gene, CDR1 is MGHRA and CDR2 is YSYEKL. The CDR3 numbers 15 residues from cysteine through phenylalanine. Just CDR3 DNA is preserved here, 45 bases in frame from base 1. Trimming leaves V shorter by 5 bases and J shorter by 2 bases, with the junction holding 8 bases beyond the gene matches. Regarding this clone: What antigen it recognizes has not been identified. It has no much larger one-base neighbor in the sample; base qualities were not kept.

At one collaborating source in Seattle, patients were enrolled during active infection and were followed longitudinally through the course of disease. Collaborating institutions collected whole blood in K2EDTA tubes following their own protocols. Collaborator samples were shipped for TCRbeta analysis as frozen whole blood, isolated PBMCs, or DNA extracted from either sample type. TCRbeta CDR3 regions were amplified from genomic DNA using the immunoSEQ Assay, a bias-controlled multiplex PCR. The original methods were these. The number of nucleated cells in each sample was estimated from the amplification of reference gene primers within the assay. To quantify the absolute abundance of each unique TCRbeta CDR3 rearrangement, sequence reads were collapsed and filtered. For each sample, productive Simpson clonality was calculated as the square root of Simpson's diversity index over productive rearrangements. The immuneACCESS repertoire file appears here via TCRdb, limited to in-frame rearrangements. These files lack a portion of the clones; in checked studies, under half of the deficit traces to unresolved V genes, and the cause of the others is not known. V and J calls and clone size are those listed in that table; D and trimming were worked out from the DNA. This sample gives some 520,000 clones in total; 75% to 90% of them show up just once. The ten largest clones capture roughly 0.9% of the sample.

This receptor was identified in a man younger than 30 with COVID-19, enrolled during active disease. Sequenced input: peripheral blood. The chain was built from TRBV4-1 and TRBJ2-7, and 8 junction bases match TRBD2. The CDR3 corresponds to CASSYGTSGTYEQYF. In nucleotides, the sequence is TGCGCCAGCAGCTATGGAACTAGCGGTACCTACGAGCAGTACTTC.